What follows are 15 T cell receptor beta chains derived from one specimen sequenced in a study of cytomegalovirus exposure and HLA in healthy donors. Primers for the PCR totalled 60 Vbeta and 13 Jbeta. Sequencing was performed with immunoSEQ multiplex PCR; in TCRdb, only in-frame clones are kept and a portion is missing. Of about 230,000 clones listed, around 80% are singletons. The specimen sequenced was PBMCs. Receptors were obtained from a woman aged 40 to 50 in good health and CMV-seronegative.

The chain has TRBV5-4 and TRBJ2-1, with 8 bases matching TRBD2. CDR3 length: 16 residues. The ends lost 0 bases at V and 8 bases at J; junction bases unmatched: 10. The germline V gene has CDR1 SGHNT and CDR2 YYREEE (reference sequence). The DNA of the CDR3 is TGTGCCAGCAGCTTGGAGGTGACTAGCGAAGGAGATGAGCAGTTCTTC. It yields the protein CASSLEVTSEGDEQFF.

Comment on this clone: The identical CDR3 is also encoded by other nucleotide sequences in the sample. CDR3: CASSLQGATDTQYF. DNA of the CDR3: TGTGCCAGCAGCTTACAGGGTGCAACAGATACGCAGTATTTT. V is TRBV7-3 and J is TRBJ2-3, with a tentative D call TRBD1 (5 bases). The CDR3 runs 14 residues. The V end lost 2 bases, the J end lost 3 bases, and 9 bases lay between the germline ends. CDR1 is SGHTA, CDR2 FQGTGA, per germline.

This sequence joins TRBV7-9 and TRBJ1-1, with 7 bases that match TRBD1. V was pared by 3 bases and J by 0 bases, with 4 bases of the junction left unmatched. The CDR3 is 15 residues long. The germline V gene encodes CDR1 SEHNR and CDR2 FQNEAQ (reference sequence). CDR3 nucleotides: TGTGCCAGCAGCTTGTTAGGGACAGTGAACACTGAAGCTTTCTTT. It yields the protein CASSLLGTVNTEAFF.

The CDR3 DNA reads TGTGCCAGTAGTATAGGACTGACTGGGAATGAGCAGTTCTTC. Amino acid sequence: CASSIGLTGNEQFF. The chain carries TRBV19 and TRBJ2-1, with unresolved D. CDR1 is LNHDA and CDR2 is SQIVND in the germline V gene (reference sequence). V was cut by 1 base and J by 7 bases, with 11 bases left in between. The CDR3 loop spans 14 amino acids. The full variable domain, its missing parts supplied by reference TRBV19 and TRBJ2-1, is DGGITQSPKYLFRKEGQNVTLSCEQNLNHDAMYWYRQDPGQGLRLIYYSQIVNDFQKGDIAEGYSVSREKKESFPLTVTSAQKNPTAFYLCASSIGLTGNEQFFGPGTRLTVL.

This rearrangement joins TRBV7-9 to TRBJ2-2, with D perhaps matching TRBD2 (6 bases). Per germline, CDR1 SEHNR and CDR2 FQNEAQ (reference sequence). This CDR3 spans 17 amino acids. The V end lost 5 bases, the J end lost 3 bases, and 19 bases lay between the germline ends. The CDR3 here is CASSLRLVGRDTGELFF. CDR3 sequence (DNA): TGTGCCAGCAGCCTTCGACTAGTAGGCAGGGACACCGGGGAGCTGTTTTTT.

CDR3 protein: CASRKQGATYQPQHF. The CDR3, as DNA: TGTGCCAGCAGGAAACAGGGGGCAACCTATCAGCCCCAGCATTTT. The chain is built from TRBV28 and TRBJ1-5; TRBD1 agrees at 9 bases. V trimming: 6 bases; J trimming: 5 bases; junction bases outside the gene matches: 8. The CDR3 is 15 residues long. In germline, CDR1 is MDHEN, CDR2 SYDVKM.

This chain joins TRBV9 and TRBJ2-5; TRBD1 agrees at 7 bases. The germline gives CDR1 SGDLS, CDR2 YYNGEE. V was pared by 4 bases and J by 2 bases, with 8 bases of the junction left unmatched. The CDR3 loop spans 15 amino acids. CDR3 coding DNA: TGTGCCAGCAGCCGCGACAGGGTTGGGCAAGAGACCCAGTACTTC. It translates to CASSRDRVGQETQYF.

V gene TRBV11-3 combines with J gene TRBJ1-1; TRBD1 matches 8 bases. V lost 5 bases and J lost 0; bases outside the gene matches: 11. Germline values: CDR1 SGHNT, CDR2 YENEEA. The CDR3 consists of 17 residues. This CDR3 reads CASSPGGPRRMNTEAFF. In nucleotides, the CDR3 is TGTGCCAGCAGCCCAGGGGGCCCTAGACGGATGAACACTGAAGCTTTCTTT.

The chain carries TRBV28 and TRBJ1-4, with D perhaps TRBD1 (5 bases). This CDR3 has 15 amino acids. Trimming removed 5 bases from V and 12 bases from J, with 22 bases in between. CDR1 MDHEN and CDR2 SYDVKM come from the germline V gene. The CDR3 nucleotides read TGTGCCAGCAGTCGCGTTGGGGGGGGTTTTGAGGAACTGTTTTTT. It specifies CASSRVGGGFEELFF. The whole variable domain, remainder taken from reference TRBV28 and TRBJ1-4, is DVKVTQSSRYLVKRTGEKVFLECVQDMDHENMFWYRQDPGLGLRLIYFSYDVKMKEKGDIPEGYSVSREKKERFSLILESASTNQTSMYLCASSRVGGGFEELFFGSGTQLSVL.

The rearrangement links TRBV5-4 to TRBJ2-3; TRBD1 aligns across 8 bases. The V segment lost 2 bases and the J segment 5 bases; nucleotides outside the gene matches: 1. This CDR3 has 13 residues. The germline V gene has CDR1 SGHNT and CDR2 YYREEE (reference sequence). The CDR3 DNA reads as TGTGCCAGCAGCTTAGGACAGGGAGATACGCAGTATTTT. Translation gives CASSLGQGDTQYF.

This clone was recorded only once. V usage is TRBV5-1 and J usage is TRBJ2-2, with 9 nucleotides matching TRBD1. V was pared by 2 bases and J by 9 bases, with 11 bases of the junction left unmatched. The CDR3 sequence is 16 residues long. Germline values: CDR1 SGHRS, CDR2 YFSETQ. DNA of the CDR3: TGCGCCAGCAGCTTAACCGGGACAGGGAAATACCGGGAGCTGTTTTTT. Protein product: CASSLTGTGKYRELFF.

J is TRBJ1-6 and V is TRBV4-3; no clear D. Trimming removed 1 base from V and 11 bases from J, with 9 bases in between. CDR1 is LGHNA, CDR2 YSLEER, per germline. The CDR3 loop spans 13 amino acids. In DNA, the CDR3 is TGCGCCAGCAGCCAAGGTGCGGGAACACCCCTCCACTTT. It yields the protein CASSQGAGTPLHF.

V and J are TRBV6-6 and TRBJ2-7; D remains unclear. Germline V gives CDR1 MNHNY, CDR2 SVGAGI (reference sequence). Deletions cut 7 bases from V and 5 bases from J, with 12 bases between. The CDR3 length is 12 residues. CDR3 DNA sequence: TGTGCCAGCAATAAACAAGGAGACGAGCAGTACTTC. Residues: CASNKQGDEQYF.

The chain recombines TRBV4-1 with TRBJ1-1; D is unresolved. The CDR3 runs to 14 residues. Per germline, CDR1 MGHRA and CDR2 YSYEKL. With 4 bases removed from V and 3 bases from J, the gap between germline ends came to 12 bases. Here the CDR3 reads CASSLLVGDTEAFF. DNA for the CDR3: TGCGCCAGCAGCCTCCTGGTAGGAGACACTGAAGCTTTCTTT.

The chain recombines TRBV19 with TRBJ1-1; 9 bases line up with TRBD1. The CDR3 spans 17 residues. Trimming at V came to 6 bases and at J to 0 bases, leaving 11 bases not matched to a gene. Germline V gene data show CDR1 as LNHDA and CDR2 as SQIVND (reference sequence). CDR3 sequence (DNA): TGTGCCAGTAGCTACGAGACAGGGGGTTGGGTGAACACTGAAGCTTTCTTT. Translated, it gives CASSYETGGWVNTEAFF.